The present T cell receptor beta chain was sequenced within a study of CD8 T cells in ankylosing spondylitis. Study-wide findings and caveats: Blood of patients with ankylosing spondylitis appeared to be characterized by a TCR beta motif of eight highly homologous variants.

This clonotype appeared many times. Antigen: not known. The V gene lost 2 bases and the J gene lost 7 bases, with 8 bases spanning the gap. Germline lookup yields CDR1 MDHEN and CDR2 SYDVKM. This CDR3 has 13 amino acids. TCRdb re-analysed the 5' RACE reads in MiXCR, keeping a single row per CDR3 protein. The sample has around 490,000 distinct CDR3 sequences, 5.3% seen once. The gene calls are TRBV28 and TRBJ2-2; D remains ambiguous. Sample: blood, either unsorted or a sorted T cell fraction (not recorded which). This receptor was obtained from a male donor with ankylosing spondylitis. Written as DNA, the CDR3 is TGTGCCAGCAGTTTAGACTTGGGCGGGGAGCTGTTTTTT. It is translated as CASSLDLGGELFF.